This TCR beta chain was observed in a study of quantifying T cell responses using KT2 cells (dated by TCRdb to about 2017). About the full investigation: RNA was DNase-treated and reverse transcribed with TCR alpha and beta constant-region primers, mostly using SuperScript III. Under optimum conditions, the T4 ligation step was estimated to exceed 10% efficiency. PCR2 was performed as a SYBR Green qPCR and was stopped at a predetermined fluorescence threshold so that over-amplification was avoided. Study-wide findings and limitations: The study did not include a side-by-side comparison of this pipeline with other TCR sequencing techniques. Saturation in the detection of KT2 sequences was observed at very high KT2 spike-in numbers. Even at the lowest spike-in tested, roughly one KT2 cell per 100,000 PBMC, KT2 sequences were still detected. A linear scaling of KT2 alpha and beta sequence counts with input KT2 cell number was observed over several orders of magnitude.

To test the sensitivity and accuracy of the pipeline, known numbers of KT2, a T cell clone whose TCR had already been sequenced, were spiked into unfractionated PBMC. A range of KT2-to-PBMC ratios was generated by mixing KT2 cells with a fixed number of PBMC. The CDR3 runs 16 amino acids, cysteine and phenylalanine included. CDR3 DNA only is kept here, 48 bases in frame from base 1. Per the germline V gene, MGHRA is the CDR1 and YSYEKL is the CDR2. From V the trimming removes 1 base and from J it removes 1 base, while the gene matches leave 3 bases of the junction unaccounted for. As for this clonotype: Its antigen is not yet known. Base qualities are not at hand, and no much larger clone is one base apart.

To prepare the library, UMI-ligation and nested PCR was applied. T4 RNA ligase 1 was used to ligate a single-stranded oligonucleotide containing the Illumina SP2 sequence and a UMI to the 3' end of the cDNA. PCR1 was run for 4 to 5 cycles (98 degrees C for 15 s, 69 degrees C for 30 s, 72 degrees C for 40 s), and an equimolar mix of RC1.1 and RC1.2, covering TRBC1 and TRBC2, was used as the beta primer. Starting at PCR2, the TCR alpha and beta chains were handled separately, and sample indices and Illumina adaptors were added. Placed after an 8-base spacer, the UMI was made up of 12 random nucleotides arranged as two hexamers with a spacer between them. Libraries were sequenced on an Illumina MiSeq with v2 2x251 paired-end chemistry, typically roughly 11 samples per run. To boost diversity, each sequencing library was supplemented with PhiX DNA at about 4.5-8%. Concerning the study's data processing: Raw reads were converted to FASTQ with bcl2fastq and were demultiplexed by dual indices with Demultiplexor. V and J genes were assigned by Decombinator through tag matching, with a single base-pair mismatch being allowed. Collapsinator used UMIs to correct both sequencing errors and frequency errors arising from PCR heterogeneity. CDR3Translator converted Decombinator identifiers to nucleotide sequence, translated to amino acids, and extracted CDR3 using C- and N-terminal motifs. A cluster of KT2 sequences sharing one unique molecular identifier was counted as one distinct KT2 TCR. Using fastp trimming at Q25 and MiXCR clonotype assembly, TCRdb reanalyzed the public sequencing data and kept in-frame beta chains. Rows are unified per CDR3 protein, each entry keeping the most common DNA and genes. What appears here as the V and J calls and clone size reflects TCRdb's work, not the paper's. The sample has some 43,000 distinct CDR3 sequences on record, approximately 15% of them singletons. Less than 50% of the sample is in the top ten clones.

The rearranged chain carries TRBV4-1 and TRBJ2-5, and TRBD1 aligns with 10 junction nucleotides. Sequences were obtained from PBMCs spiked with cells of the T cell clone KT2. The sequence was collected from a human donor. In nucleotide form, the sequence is TGCGCCAGCAGCCAAGTGGGACAGGGGATCCAAGAGACCCAGTACTTC. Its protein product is CASSQVGQGIQETQYF.